Sequencing of this T cell receptor (beta chain) was carried out in a study of blood T cell repertoires in COVID-19. Looking at the study overall: Acute-phase and convalescent COVID-19 samples originated in the United States, Italy and Spain. Nucleic acid was either cDNA or gDNA, and it came from T cells, B-cell-depleted T cells, or PBMCs.

The CDR3 is 14 amino acids. V was clipped by 2 bases and J by 2 bases, with 7 bases between them. Germline V gene lookup returns CDR1 MNHEY and CDR2 SMNVEV (reference sequence). Only one count was recorded for this clone. In the study's own analysis: Amplification from reference gene primers served as the basis for estimated nucleated cell counts. The method was immunoSEQ multiplex PCR; TCRdb's version includes in-frame clones alone and lacks a portion of them. That table gives V, J and clone size, and the DNA gave D and trimming. The table shows under 200,000 clones, with 80% to 95% occurring only once.

The receptor's source is a man aged 50 to 60 with acute or convalescent COVID-19. Sequences were obtained from peripheral blood. The chain couples TRBV27 to TRBJ2-1; no definite D call. The CDR3, as DNA: TGTGCCAGCAGTTTAGGCAGGCCCTACAATGAGCAGTTCTTC. Translating gives CASSLGRPYNEQFF.